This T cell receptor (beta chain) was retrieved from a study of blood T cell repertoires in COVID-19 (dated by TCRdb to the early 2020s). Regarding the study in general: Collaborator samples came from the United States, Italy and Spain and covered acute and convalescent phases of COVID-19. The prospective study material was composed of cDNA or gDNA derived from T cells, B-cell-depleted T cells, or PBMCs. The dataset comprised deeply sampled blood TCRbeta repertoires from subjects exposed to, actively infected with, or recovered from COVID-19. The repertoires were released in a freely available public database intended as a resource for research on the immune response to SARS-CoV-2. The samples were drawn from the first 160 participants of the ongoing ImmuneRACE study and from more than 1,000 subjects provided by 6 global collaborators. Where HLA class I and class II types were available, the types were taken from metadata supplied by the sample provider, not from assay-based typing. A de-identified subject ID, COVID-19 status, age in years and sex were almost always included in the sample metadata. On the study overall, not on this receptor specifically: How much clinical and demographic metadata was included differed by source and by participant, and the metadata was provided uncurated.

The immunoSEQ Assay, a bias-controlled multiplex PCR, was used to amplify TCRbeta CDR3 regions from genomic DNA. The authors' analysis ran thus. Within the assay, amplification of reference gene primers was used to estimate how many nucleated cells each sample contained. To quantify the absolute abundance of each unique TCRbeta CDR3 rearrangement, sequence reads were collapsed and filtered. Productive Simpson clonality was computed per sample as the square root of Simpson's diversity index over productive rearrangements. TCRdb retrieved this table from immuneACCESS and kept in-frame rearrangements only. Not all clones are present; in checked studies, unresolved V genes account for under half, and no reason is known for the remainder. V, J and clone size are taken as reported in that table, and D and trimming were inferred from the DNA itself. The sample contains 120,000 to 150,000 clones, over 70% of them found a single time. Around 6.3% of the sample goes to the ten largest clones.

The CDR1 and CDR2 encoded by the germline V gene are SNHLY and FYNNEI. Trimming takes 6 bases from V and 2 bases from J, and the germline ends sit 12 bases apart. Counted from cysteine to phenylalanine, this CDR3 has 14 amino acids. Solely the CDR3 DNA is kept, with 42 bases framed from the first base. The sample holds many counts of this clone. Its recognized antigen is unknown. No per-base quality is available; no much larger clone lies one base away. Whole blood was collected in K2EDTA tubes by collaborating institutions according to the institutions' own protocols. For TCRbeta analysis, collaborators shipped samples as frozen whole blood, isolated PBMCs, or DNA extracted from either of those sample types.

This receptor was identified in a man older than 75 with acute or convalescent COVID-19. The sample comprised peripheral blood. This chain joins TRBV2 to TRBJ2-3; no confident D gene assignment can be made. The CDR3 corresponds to CASRPGSNTDTQYF. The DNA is TGTGCCAGCAGGCCGGGTTCTAACACAGATACGCAGTATTTT.